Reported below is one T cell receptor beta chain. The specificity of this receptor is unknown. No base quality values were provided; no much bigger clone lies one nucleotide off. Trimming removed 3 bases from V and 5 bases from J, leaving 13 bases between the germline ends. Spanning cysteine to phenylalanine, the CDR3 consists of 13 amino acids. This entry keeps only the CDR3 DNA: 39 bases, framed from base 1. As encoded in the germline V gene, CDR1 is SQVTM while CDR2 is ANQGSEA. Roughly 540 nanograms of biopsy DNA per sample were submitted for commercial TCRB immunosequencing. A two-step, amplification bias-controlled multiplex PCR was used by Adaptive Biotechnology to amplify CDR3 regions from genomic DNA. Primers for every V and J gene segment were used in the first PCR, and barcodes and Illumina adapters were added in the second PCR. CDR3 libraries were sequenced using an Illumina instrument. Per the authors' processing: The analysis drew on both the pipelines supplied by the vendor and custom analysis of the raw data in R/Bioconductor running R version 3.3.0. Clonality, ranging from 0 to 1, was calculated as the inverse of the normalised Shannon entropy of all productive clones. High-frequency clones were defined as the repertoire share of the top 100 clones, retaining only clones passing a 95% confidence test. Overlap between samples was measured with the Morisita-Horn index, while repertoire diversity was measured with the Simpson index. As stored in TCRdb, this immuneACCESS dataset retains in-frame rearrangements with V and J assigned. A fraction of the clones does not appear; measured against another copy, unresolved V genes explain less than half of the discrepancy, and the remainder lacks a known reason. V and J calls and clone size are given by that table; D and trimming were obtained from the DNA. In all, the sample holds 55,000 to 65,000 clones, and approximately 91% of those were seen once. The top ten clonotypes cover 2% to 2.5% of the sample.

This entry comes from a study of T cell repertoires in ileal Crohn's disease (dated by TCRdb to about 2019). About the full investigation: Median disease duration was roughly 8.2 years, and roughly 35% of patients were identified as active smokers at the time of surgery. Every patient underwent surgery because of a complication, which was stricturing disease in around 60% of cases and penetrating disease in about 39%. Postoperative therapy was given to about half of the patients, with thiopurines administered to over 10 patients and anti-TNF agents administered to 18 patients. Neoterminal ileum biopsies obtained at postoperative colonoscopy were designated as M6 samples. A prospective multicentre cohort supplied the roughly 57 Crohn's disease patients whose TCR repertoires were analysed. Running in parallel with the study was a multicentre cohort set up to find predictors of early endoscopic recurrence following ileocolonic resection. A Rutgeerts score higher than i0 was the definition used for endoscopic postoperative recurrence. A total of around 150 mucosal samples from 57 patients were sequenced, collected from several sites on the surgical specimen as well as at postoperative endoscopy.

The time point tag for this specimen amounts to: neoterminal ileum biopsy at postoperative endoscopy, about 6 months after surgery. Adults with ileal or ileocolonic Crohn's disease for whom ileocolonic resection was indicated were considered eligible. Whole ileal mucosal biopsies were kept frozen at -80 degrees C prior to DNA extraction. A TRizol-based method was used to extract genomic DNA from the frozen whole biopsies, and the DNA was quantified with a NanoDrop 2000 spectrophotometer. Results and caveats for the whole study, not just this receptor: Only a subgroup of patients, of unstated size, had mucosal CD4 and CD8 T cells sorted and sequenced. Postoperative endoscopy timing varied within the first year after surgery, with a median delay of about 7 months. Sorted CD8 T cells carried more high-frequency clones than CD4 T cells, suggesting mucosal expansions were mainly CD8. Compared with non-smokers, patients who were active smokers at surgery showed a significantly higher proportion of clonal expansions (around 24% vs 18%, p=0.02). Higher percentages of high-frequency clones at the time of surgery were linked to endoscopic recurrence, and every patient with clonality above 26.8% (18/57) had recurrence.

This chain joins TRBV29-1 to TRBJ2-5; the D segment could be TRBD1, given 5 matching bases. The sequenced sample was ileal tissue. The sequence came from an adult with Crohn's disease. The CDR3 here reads CSVDAGMIETQYF. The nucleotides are TGCAGCGTTGACGCAGGGATGATTGAGACCCAGTACTTC.